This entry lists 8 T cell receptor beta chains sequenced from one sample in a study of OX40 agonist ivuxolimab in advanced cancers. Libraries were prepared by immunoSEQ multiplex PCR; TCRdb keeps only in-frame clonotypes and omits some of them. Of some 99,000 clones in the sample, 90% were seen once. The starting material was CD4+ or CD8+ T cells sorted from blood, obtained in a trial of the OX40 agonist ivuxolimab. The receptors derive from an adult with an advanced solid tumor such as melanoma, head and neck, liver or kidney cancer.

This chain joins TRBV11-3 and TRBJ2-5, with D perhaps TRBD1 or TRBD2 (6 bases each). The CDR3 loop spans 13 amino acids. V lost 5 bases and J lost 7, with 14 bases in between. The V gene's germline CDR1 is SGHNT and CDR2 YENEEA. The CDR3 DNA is TGTGCCAGCAGCCAAGGGGGGATGGGGACCCAGTACTTC. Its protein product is CASSQGGMGTQYF.

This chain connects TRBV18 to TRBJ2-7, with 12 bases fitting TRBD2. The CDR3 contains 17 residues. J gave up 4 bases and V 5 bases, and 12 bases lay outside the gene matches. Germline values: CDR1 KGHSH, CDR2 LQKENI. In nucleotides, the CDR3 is TGTGCCAGCTCATCAACCTACTCGACTAGCGGGAGTTACGAGCAGTACTTC. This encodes CASSSTYSTSGSYEQYF.

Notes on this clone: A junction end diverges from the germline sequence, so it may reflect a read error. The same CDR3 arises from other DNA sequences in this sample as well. CDR3 nucleotide sequence: TGCAGCGTTGACCGGGGGCAGGGGGGTGGCTACACTTTC. As protein: CSVDRGQGGGYTF. The chain carries TRBV29-1 and TRBJ1-2; 7 bases map to TRBD1. The CDR3 runs 13 residues. Germline assignment: CDR1 SQVTM and CDR2 ANQGSEA.

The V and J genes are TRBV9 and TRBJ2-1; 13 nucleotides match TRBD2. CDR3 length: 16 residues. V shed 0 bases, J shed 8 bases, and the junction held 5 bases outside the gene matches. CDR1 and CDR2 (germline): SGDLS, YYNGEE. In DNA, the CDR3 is TGTGCCAGCAGCGTAGTACTAGCGGGAGGGCAGGATGAGCAGTTCTTC. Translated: CASSVVLAGGQDEQFF.

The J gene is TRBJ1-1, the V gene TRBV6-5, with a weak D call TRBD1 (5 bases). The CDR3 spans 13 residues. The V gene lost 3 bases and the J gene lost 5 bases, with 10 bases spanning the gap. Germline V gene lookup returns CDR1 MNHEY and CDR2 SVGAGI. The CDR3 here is CASSYSGETEAFF. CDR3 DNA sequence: TGTGCCAGCAGTTATTCGGGGGAAACTGAAGCTTTCTTT.

The CDR3 here is CASSLGPSGNTIYF. CDR3 DNA sequence: TGTGCCAGCAGCTTAGGCCCATCTGGAAACACCATATATTTT. V is TRBV11-3 and J is TRBJ1-3; D remains ambiguous. The CDR3 covers 14 residues. The germline V and J ends were trimmed by 1 base and 1 base, with 5 bases remaining between them. CDR1 and CDR2 from the germline V gene are SGHNT and YENEEA.

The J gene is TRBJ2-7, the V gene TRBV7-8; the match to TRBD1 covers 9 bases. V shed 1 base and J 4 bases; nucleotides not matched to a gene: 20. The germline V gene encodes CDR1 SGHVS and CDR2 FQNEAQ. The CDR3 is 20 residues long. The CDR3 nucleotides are TGTGCCAGCAGCTTAGGAGAAGAAGCGTTGGGGACAGGGAGTCTTTACGAGCAGTACTTC. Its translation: CASSLGEEALGTGSLYEQYF. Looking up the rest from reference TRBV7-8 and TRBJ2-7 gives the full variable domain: GAGVSQSPRYKVAKRGQDVALRCDPISGHVSLFWYQQALGQGPEFLTYFQNEAQLDKSGLPSDRFFAERPEGSVSTLKIQRTQQEDSAVYLCASSLGEEALGTGSLYEQYFGPGTRLTVT.

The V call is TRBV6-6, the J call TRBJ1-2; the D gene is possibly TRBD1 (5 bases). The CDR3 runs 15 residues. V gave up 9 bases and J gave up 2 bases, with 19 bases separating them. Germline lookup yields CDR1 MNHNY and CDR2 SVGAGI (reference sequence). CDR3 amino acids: CASKPDVGENYGYTF. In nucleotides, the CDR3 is TGTGCCAGTAAACCTGACGTAGGGGAGAACTATGGCTACACCTTC.